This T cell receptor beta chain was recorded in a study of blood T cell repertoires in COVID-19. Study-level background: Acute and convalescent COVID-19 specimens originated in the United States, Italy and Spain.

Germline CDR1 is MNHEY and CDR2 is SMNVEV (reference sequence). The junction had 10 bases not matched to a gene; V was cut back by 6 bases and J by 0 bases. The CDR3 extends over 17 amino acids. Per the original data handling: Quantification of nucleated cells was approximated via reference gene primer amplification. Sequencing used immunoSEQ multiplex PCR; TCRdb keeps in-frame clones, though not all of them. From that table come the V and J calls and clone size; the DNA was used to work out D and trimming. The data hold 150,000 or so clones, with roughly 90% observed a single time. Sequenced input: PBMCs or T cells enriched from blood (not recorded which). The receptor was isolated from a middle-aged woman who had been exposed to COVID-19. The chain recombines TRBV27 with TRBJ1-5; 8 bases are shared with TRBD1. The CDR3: CASRPGQGSYSNQPQHF. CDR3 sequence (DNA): TGTGCCAGCAGGCCTGGACAGGGCAGCTATAGCAATCAGCCCCAGCATTTT.